Below, 14 T cell receptor beta chains from the same sample are listed, as sequenced in a study of blood T cells in healthy people across ages (dated by TCRdb to between 2014 and 2017). Library creation used 5' RACE. Sequencing took place on an Illumina HiSeq 2500. A second PCR of roughly 7 to 11 cycles was performed with a sample-barcoded 5' primer and a J-beta primer mix. TCRdb's own reprocessing of the public reads used fastp at Q25 and MiXCR and kept productive beta chains. A single entry per CDR3 protein holds the most common genes and DNA from its merged rows. This sample is represented by 650,000 to 800,000 distinct CDR3 sequences; under 55% of them were singletons. The ten largest clonotypes hold approximately 19% of the sample. Sequenced: blood. These receptors were taken from a man in his fifties or sixties in good health.

The chain couples TRBV12-3 or TRBV12-4 to TRBJ2-7; unclear D gene. The CDR3 contains 11 residues. Trimming stripped 5 bases from V and 6 bases from J, with 8 bases between. The CDR3 loop reads CASSHGLEQYF. CDR3 nucleotides: TGTGCCAGCAGTCATGGCCTCGAGCAGTACTTC.

J is TRBJ2-5 and V is TRBV28; 9 bases match TRBD1. The J call could be wrong; TRBJ2-7 is a better fit for the DNA end. Germline-derived CDR1 and CDR2 are MDHEN and SYDVKM. This CDR3 region has 15 residues. CDR3 DNA sequence: TGTGCCAGCAGTTTGTCGGGACAGGGCCTTCTCGAGCAGTACTTC. It is translated as CASSLSGQGLLEQYF.

V gene TRBV7-8 combines with J gene TRBJ1-5; D call uncertain. V was cut by 4 bases and J by 11 bases, with 12 bases left in between. The CDR3 has 12 residues. Germline V gene data show CDR1 as SGHVS and CDR2 as FQNEAQ. CDR3 residues: CASSSQTGSQHF. In DNA, the CDR3 is TGTGCCAGCAGCTCGCAAACCGGGTCCCAGCATTTT.

In its sample, this clonotype was seen a few times. V and J are TRBV4-1 and TRBJ1-2; D not certain. Trimming pared 0 bases from V and 4 bases from J, leaving 6 bases between. The germline V gene has CDR1 MGHRA and CDR2 YSYEKL. The CDR3 covers 13 residues. Here the CDR3 reads CASSQDWGYGYTF. The DNA for the CDR3 is TGCGCCAGCAGCCAAGATTGGGGCTATGGCTACACCTTC.

This clonotype was seen at least ten times. The rearrangement links TRBV10-2 to TRBJ2-7; D not certain. Per the germline V gene, CDR1 is WSHSY and CDR2 is SAAADI. V was clipped by 4 bases and J by 1 base, with 8 bases between them. The CDR3 is 13 amino acids. In DNA, the CDR3 is TGCGCCAGCAGTGGTACACCGTCCTACGAGCAGTACTTC. It encodes CASSGTPSYEQYF.

The CDR3 is CASSYSTSGNQPQHF. DNA for the CDR3: TGTGCCAGCAGTTACTCGACGTCGGGGAATCAGCCCCAGCATTTT. The V call is TRBV6-2 or TRBV6-3, the J call TRBJ1-5; D ambiguous. Germline CDR1 is MNHEY and CDR2 is SVGEGT. The V and J ends lost 0 bases and 4 bases respectively, with 10 bases between them. This CDR3 has 15 amino acids.

This rearrangement joins TRBV7-2 to TRBJ1-6; no firm D call. The CDR3 is 16 amino acids. Germline values: CDR1 SGHTA, CDR2 FQGNSA. V was clipped by 8 bases and J by 2 bases, with 16 bases between them. CDR3 region: CASRSSGQAYNSPLHF. The CDR3 coding sequence is TGTGCCAGCCGCAGCAGCGGGCAGGCCTATAATTCACCCCTCCACTTT.

This clonotype was detected a few times. The V and J genes are TRBV11-2 and TRBJ2-3; D ambiguous. Between the trimmed V and J ends, which lost 3 bases and 0 bases, there was a span of 13 bases. There are 16 residues in the CDR3. Per the germline V gene, CDR1 is SGHAT and CDR2 is FQNNGV. The chain's CDR3 is CASSFPFQTSTDTQYF. The CDR3 DNA sequence: TGTGCCAGCAGCTTCCCGTTCCAAACTAGCACAGATACGCAGTATTTT.

This clonotype was counted only a few times. The chain carries TRBV2 and TRBJ2-6; D not resolved. Trimming pared 6 bases from V and 0 bases from J, leaving 9 bases between. This CDR3 comprises 15 residues. The germline V gene has CDR1 SNHLY and CDR2 FYNNEI. The CDR3 here is CASRKRVSGANVLTF. CDR3 bases: TGTGCCAGCAGAAAAAGGGTCTCTGGGGCCAACGTCCTGACTTTC.

A few counts support this clonotype. The chain carries TRBV4-3 and TRBJ2-7; D possibly corresponds to TRBD2 (6 bases). Germline V gene sequence: CDR1 LGHNA, CDR2 YSLEER. V dropped 0 bases and J dropped 2 bases, with 17 bases sitting between them. This CDR3 spans 17 amino acids. CDR3 bases: TGCGCCAGCAGCCAAGATGTGCGGGACCTAAGGGCCTACGAGCAGTACTTC. It is translated as CASSQDVRDLRAYEQYF.

The table lists this clonotype with a few counts. The chain is built from TRBV7-2 and TRBJ2-3, with no clear D. The length of the CDR3 is 15 residues. The germline V gene has CDR1 SGHTA and CDR2 FQGNSA. Trimming left V 1 base short and J 6 bases short, with 14 bases between. The CDR3 region is CASSLVRVSRDTQYF. DNA of the CDR3: TGTGCCAGCAGCTTAGTACGTGTTTCGAGGGATACGCAGTATTTT.

This chain joins TRBV20-1 and TRBJ2-5, with D possibly matching TRBD1 (7 bases). The CDR3 extends over 14 amino acids. Trimming left V 3 bases short and J 4 bases short, with 15 bases between. Germline V gene data show CDR1 as DFQATT and CDR2 as SNEGSKA (reference sequence). CDR3 protein: CSASQGGGSETQYF. The CDR3 nucleotides read TGCAGTGCTAGTCAGGGGGGAGGATCAGAGACCCAGTACTTC.

V usage is TRBV20-1 and J usage is TRBJ2-7, with 9 bases lining up with TRBD1. The CDR3 consists of 14 residues. From germline, CDR1 is DFQATT and CDR2 SNEGSKA (reference sequence). Trimming removed 5 bases from V and 2 bases from J; junction bases left unmatched: 7. The DNA for the CDR3 is TGCAGTGCTGGTATTGGGACAGGGCCCTACGAGCAGTACTTC. Translated: CSAGIGTGPYEQYF.

V usage is TRBV20-1 and J usage is TRBJ1-1; tentatively, D is TRBD1 (6 bases). V lost 7 bases and J 0 bases, leaving 12 bases between the germline ends. Germline CDR1 reads DFQATT; CDR2 reads SNEGSKA (reference sequence). The CDR3 contains 13 residues. The CDR3 region has the DNA TGCAGTGGAAATGGACAGTTGAACACTGAAGCTTTCTTT. This translates into CSGNGQLNTEAFF.